A selection of T cell receptor beta chains follows, all from one sample in a study of blood T cell repertoires in COVID-19. This table comes from immunoSEQ multiplex PCR, and its TCRdb copy is limited to in-frame clones, with some not included. The sample lists fewer than 75,000 clones; 79% were seen once. Sequencing was done on a sample of peripheral blood. These receptors all stem from a woman between 55 and 75 years old with acute or convalescent COVID-19. Both conserved end residues are part of each CDR3.

>TRBV27|TRBJ1-5|14
CASSPTQGNQPQHF
>TRBV9|TRBJ1-2|13
CASSVTGNYGYTF
>TRBV2|TRBJ1-1|12
CASIPYRAEAFF
>TRBV9|TRBJ1-3|15
CASSVGASSGNTIYF
>TRBV18|TRBJ1-5|16
CASSPQGAGGNQPQHF
>TRBV5-1|TRBJ2-5|15
CASSLVQSSSETQYF
>TRBV7-9|TRBJ1-4|14
CASSLGGANEKLFF
>TRBV24-1|TRBJ2-3|15
CATSGGRGVTDTQYF
>TRBV3-1/TRBV3-2|TRBJ2-3|16
CASSQGTGAGADTQYF
>TRBV12-3/TRBV12-4|TRBJ1-2|12
CASSLEMSGYTF
>TRBV5-1|TRBJ1-1|18
CASSLAVRQGAQKTEAFF
>TRBV21-1|TRBJ2-2|19
CASSKEGGARGGHTGELFF
>TRBV19|TRBJ2-2|14
CASMDRGFLVELFF
>TRBV4-1|TRBJ2-5|14
CASSLLREGETQYF
>TRBV4-1|TRBJ1-2|16
CASSARTGSSNYGYTF
>TRBV3-1/TRBV3-2|TRBJ1-5|14
CASSQGRDYRPQHF
>TRBV19|TRBJ2-7|13
CASMGPYPYEQYF
>TRBV7-2|TRBJ2-3|15
CASSFDGGNTDTQYF
>TRBV11-2|TRBJ1-5|13
CASSRDSNQPQHF
>TRBV6-5|TRBJ1-1|14
CASSRQGGSTEAFF
>TRBV11-2|TRBJ2-7|12
CASSLTGDEQYF
>TRBV4-1|TRBJ2-2|14
CASSRSQGTGELFF
>TRBV6-2/TRBV6-3|TRBJ2-1|17
CASSPYPPGGSYNEQFF
>TRBV4-1|TRBJ1-4|15
CASSQPTGSNEKLFF
>TRBV6-4|TRBJ2-3|14
CASSERGDTDTQYF
>TRBV7-6|TRBJ1-3|15
CASSLGAGRGNTIYF
>TRBV30|TRBJ2-7|12
CAWGLVRGEQYF
>TRBV6-5|TRBJ1-4|14
CASSSGTSNEKLFF
>TRBV5-4|TRBJ2-7|14
CASSLASEKGEQYF
>TRBV9|TRBJ2-3|18
CASSITPGLAGAGDTQYF
>TRBV2|TRBJ1-2|13
CATRGDRADGYTF
>TRBV7-9|TRBJ2-7|14
CASSLVGGTYEQYF
>TRBV3-1/TRBV3-2|TRBJ2-3|16
CASSQGTGGGTDTQYF
>TRBV29-1|TRBJ2-7|17
CSVEDPGRGGSDYEQYF
>TRBV10-3|TRBJ2-6|18
CAITPGQGGIAGANVLTF
>TRBV27|TRBJ1-1|14
CASSLTVRRTEAFF
>TRBV7-2|TRBJ2-7|16
CASSLEPDRSSYEQYF
>TRBV6-6|TRBJ2-3|13
CASRDTSTDTQYF
>TRBV19|TRBJ2-5|14
CASKVAGVEETQYF
>TRBV5-4|TRBJ2-5|15
CASSLVGQGKETQYF
>TRBV15|TRBJ2-2|15
CASRSGTSGAGELFF
>TRBV3-1/TRBV3-2|TRBJ1-2|14
CASSQDLGGYGYTF
>TRBV3-1/TRBV3-2|TRBJ2-5|15
CASSPGQSFQETQYF